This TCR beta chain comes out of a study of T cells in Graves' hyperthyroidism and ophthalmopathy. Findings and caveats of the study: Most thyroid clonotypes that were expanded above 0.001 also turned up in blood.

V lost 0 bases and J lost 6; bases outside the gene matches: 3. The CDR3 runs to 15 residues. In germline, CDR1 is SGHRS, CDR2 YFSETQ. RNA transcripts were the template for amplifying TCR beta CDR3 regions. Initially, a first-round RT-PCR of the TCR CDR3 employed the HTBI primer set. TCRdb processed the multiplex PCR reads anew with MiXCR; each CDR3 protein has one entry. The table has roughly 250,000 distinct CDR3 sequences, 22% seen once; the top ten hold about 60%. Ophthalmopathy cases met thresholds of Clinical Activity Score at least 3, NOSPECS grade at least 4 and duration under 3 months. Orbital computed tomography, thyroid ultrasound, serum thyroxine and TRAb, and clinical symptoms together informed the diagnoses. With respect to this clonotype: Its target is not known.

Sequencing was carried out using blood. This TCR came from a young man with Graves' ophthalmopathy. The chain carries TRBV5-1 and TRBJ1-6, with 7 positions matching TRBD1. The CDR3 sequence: CASSLAGQTNSPLHF. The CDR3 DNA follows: TGCGCCAGCAGCTTGGCGGGACAGACTAATTCACCCCTCCACTTT. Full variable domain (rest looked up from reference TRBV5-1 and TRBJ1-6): KAGVTQTPRYLIKTRGQQVTLSCSPISGHRSVSWYQQTPGQGLQFLFEYFSETQRNKGNFPGRFSGRQFSNSRSEMNVSTLELGDSALYLCASSLAGQTNSPLHFGNGTRLTVT.